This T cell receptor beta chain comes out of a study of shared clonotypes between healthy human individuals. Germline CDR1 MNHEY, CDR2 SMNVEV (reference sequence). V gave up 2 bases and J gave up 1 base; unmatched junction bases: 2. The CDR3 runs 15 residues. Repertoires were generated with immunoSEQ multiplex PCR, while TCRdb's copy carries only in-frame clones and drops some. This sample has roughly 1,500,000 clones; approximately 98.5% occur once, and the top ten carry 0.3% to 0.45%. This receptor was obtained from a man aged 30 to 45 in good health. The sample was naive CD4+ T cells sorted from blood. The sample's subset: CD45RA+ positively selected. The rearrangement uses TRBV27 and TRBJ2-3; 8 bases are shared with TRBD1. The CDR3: CASSLRDRRTDTQYF. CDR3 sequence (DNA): TGTGCCAGCAGTTTACGGGACAGGCGCACAGATACGCAGTATTTT.